This TCR beta chain was documented in a study of T cell clonotyping in hematopoietic cell transplantation. Findings of the study overall: Few recipient clonotypes overlapped donors; over 95% were de novo at given depth. Cells were unsorted, so CD4 and CD8 contributions were not separated.

A single count supports this clone. Its specificity is not known. Per the germline V gene, CDR1 is MNHNS and CDR2 is SASEGT. The CDR3 spans 15 residues. With V trimmed by 6 bases and J by 7 bases, 8 bases remained unmatched. Here immunoSEQ multiplex PCR was the method, and the copy in TCRdb shows in-frame clones only, minus some. The sample has around 3,300 clones, about 89% seen once. The chain joins TRBV6-1 to TRBJ2-2; 10 nucleotides line up with TRBD1. The source material was PBMCs, sampled at the time of graft-versus-host disease after allogeneic stem cell transplant. This clonotype was sampled from a male patient between 55 and 70 years old who had an allogeneic stem cell transplant from a related donor, so the T cells may come from the graft donor. Some clones in this sample may be carry-over from other donors' samples. The CDR3 reads CASRTDRGPGGELFF. CDR3 bases: TGTGCCAGCAGGACCGACAGGGGGCCGGGCGGGGAGCTGTTTTTT.